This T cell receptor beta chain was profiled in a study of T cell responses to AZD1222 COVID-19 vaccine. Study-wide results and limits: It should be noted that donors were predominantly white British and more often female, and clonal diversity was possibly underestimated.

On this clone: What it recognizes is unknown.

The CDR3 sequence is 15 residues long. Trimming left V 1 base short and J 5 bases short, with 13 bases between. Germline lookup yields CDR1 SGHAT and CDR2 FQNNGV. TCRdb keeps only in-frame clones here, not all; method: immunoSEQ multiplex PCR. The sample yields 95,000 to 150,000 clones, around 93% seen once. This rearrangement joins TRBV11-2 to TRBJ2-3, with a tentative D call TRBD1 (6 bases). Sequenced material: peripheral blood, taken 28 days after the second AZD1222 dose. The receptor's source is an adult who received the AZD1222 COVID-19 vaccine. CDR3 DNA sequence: TGTGCCAGCAGCTTAGTGGCAGGGGCTCTAGATACGCAGTATTTT. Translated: CASSLVAGALDTQYF. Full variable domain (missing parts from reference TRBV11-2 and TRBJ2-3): EAGVAQSPRYKIIEKRQSVAFWCNPISGHATLYWYQQILGQGPKLLIQFQNNGVVDDSQLPKDRFSAERLKGVDSTLKIQPAKLEDSAVYLCASSLVAGALDTQYFGPGTRLTVL.